The 23 T cell receptor beta chains below were found in one sample sequenced in a study of blood T cell repertoires in COVID-19. The repertoire was sequenced with immunoSEQ multiplex PCR; TCRdb's copy has only in-frame clones and lacks some. The sample has 430,000 or so clones, roughly 88% seen once. The specimen sequenced was PBMCs or T cells enriched from blood (not recorded which). The receptors stem from a woman aged 40 to 50 who had recovered from COVID-19.

This clone has a single count. V and J are TRBV7-2 and TRBJ1-6, with D unclear. Germline V gives CDR1 SGHTA, CDR2 FQGNSA. Trimming removed 6 bases from V and 9 bases from J, with 21 bases in between. CDR3 length equals 16 residues. CDR3 amino acids: CASSQTAPGVGSPLHF. Written as DNA, the CDR3 is TGTGCCAGCAGTCAAACCGCCCCCGGGGTAGGTTCACCCCTCCACTTT.

The V and J genes are TRBV2 and TRBJ2-3, with 8 bases that match TRBD2. V shed 3 bases, J shed 8 bases, and the junction held 7 bases outside the gene matches. The CDR3 sequence is 14 residues long. Germline V CDR1 and CDR2: SNHLY, FYNNEI. The CDR3 bases are TGTGCCAGCAGTGACAGCGGGAGCTTAAGTACGCAGTATTTT. Translated: CASSDSGSLSTQYF.

The chain uses TRBV4-3 and TRBJ2-1; D is unresolved. The germline V gene has CDR1 LGHNA and CDR2 YSLEER. The CDR3 spans 14 residues. The V end lost 0 bases, the J end lost 5 bases, and 8 bases lay between the germline ends. CDR3 in amino acids: CASSQDGPDNEQFF. CDR3 nucleotides: TGCGCCAGCAGCCAAGATGGTCCAGACAATGAGCAGTTCTTC.

V usage is TRBV25-1 and J usage is TRBJ2-1, with 10 positions matching TRBD2. The germline V gene encodes CDR1 MGHDK and CDR2 SYGVNS. After removal of 2 bases from V and 4 bases from J, the junction contained 5 bases not matched to a gene. The CDR3 has 16 amino acids. The DNA for the CDR3 is TGTGCCAGCAGTGAAATCGGGACTAGCGTTTACAATGAGCAGTTCTTC. Its protein is CASSEIGTSVYNEQFF.

In its sample, this clone was seen a few times. The J gene is TRBJ1-3, the V gene TRBV5-6, with D possibly TRBD1 on 5 matching bases. Germline CDR1 is SGHDT and CDR2 is YYEEEE. The CDR3 is 15 residues long. The V end lost 0 bases, the J end lost 1 base, and 8 bases lay between the germline ends. In nucleotides, the CDR3 is TGTGCCAGCAGCTTGGCGCGGACATCTGGAAACACCATATATTTT. Encoded protein: CASSLARTSGNTIYF.

The chain has TRBV6-5 and TRBJ2-1; 8 nucleotides match TRBD2. This CDR3 is 15 amino acids long. The V and J ends lost 5 bases and 2 bases, in that order; junction bases with no gene match: 5. Germline-derived CDR1 and CDR2 are MNHEY and SVGAGI. The CDR3 loop is CASSPMTSAYNEQFF. CDR3 DNA sequence: TGTGCCAGCAGTCCGATGACTAGCGCCTACAATGAGCAGTTCTTC.

The rearrangement joins TRBV2 to TRBJ2-3; 8 bases fit TRBD2. The V gene's germline CDR1 is SNHLY and CDR2 FYNNEI. CDR3 length equals 17 residues. The ends lost 6 bases at V and 3 bases at J; junction bases unmatched: 14. Written as DNA, the CDR3 is TGTGCCAGCAGCGAACATCTTAGCGGGGTTACGACAGATACGCAGTATTTT. Translating it yields CASSEHLSGVTTDTQYF.

This chain links TRBV5-8 with TRBJ2-1, with 11 positions matching TRBD2. The CDR3 has 16 amino acids. With 4 bases clipped from V and 5 bases from J, the junction kept 8 bases outside the gene matches. Germline V gives CDR1 SGHTS, CDR2 YDEGEE. For the CDR3, the DNA is TGTGCCAGCAGCCCTTCGGGACTAGCGGCAAACAATGAGCAGTTCTTC. Translating gives CASSPSGLAANNEQFF.

The chain joins TRBV27 to TRBJ2-3; D remains unclear. Germline V CDR1 and CDR2: MNHEY, SMNVEV (reference sequence). The CDR3 has 13 residues. Trimming stripped 6 bases from V and 1 base from J, with 8 bases between. This CDR3 is CASRAPGTDTQYF. The CDR3 nucleotides read TGTGCCAGCAGGGCTCCCGGCACAGATACGCAGTATTTT.

The chain joins TRBV7-9 to TRBJ2-3; the D gene is possibly TRBD1 (6 bases). Trimming stripped 3 bases from V and 2 bases from J, with 9 bases between. Looked up from germline, CDR1 is SEHNR and CDR2 is FQNEAQ (reference sequence). The CDR3 has 14 residues. The CDR3 protein is CASSFRQATDTQYF. CDR3 nucleotide sequence: TGTGCCAGCAGCTTCCGACAGGCCACAGATACGCAGTATTTT.

V is TRBV7-9 and J is TRBJ2-7, with D possibly matching TRBD1 (5 bases). There are 14 residues in the CDR3. CDR1 is SEHNR, CDR2 FQNEAQ, per germline (reference sequence). V was cut by 1 base and J by 5 bases, with 12 bases left in between. CDR3 residues: CASSLVVRVDEQYF. DNA of the CDR3: TGTGCCAGCAGCTTAGTAGTCAGGGTGGACGAGCAGTACTTC.

The chain couples TRBV24-1 to TRBJ2-1, with 8 nucleotides matching TRBD1. V lost 6 bases and J lost 8; bases outside the gene matches: 2. CDR1 is KGHDR and CDR2 is SFDVKD in the germline V gene. This CDR3 is built from 12 residues. The CDR3 protein is CATSQGAYEQFF. CDR3 coding DNA: TGTGCCACCAGTCAGGGGGCGTATGAGCAGTTCTTC.

In the case of this clone: One end of the junction fails to match germline, which may point to a read error. The chain carries TRBV7-8 and TRBJ1-6, with 10 bases aligning to TRBD1. Germline V gene lookup returns CDR1 SGHVS and CDR2 FQNEAQ. The CDR3 has 17 residues. CDR3 sequence (DNA): TGTGCCAGCAGTTTAGGGGACAGGGGTAAATATAATTCACCCCTCCACTTT. This encodes CASSLGDRGKYNSPLHF.

The chain couples TRBV11-2 to TRBJ2-7; TRBD2 agrees at 12 bases. Trimming took 5 bases from V and 7 from J; bases not matched to a gene: 12. Germline V gene lookup returns CDR1 SGHAT and CDR2 FQNNGV. The CDR3 is 16 residues long. The CDR3 sequence is CASSQKPGLAGGEQYF. CDR3 DNA: TGTGCCAGCAGCCAGAAACCGGGACTAGCGGGTGGGGAGCAGTACTTC.

The V and J genes are TRBV7-2 and TRBJ1-1, with 8 bases fitting TRBD1. The CDR3 is made up of 15 amino acids. The V and J ends lost 2 bases and 7 bases, in that order; junction bases with no gene match: 9. Germline assignment: CDR1 SGHTA and CDR2 FQGNSA. CDR3 in DNA: TGTGCCAGCAGCTTATCCGGGACAGGCGTTTATGAAGCTTTCTTT. Translating gives CASSLSGTGVYEAFF.

This clone was detected only a few times. The chain is built from TRBV27 and TRBJ1-1; the D gene is possibly TRBD1 (5 bases). The CDR3 spans 14 residues. Germline V gene data show CDR1 as MNHEY and CDR2 as SMNVEV (reference sequence). The V end was cut by 8 bases, the J end by 1 base, with 14 bases between. CDR3 nucleotide sequence: TGTGCCAGCCGTAGGGGACTCCCGAACACTGAAGCTTTCTTT. Amino acid sequence: CASRRGLPNTEAFF.

Remarks on this clone: Within the sample, other DNA sequences also encode this same CDR3. V is TRBV9 and J is TRBJ2-2; 8 nucleotides match TRBD1. The CDR3 extends over 15 amino acids. J gave up 2 bases and V 3 bases, and 3 bases lay outside the gene matches. Germline CDR1 is SGDLS and CDR2 is YYNGEE. The CDR3 is CASSAGQGNTGELFF. DNA for the CDR3: TGTGCCAGCAGCGCCGGACAGGGCAACACCGGGGAGCTGTTTTTT.

The chain combines TRBV29-1 with TRBJ1-1; D gene uncertain. CDR1 SQVTM and CDR2 ANQGSEA come from the germline V gene. The CDR3 length is 14 residues. Trimming removed 6 bases from V and 4 bases from J, with 18 bases in between. CDR3 loop: CSVGHGLQATEAFF. The CDR3 bases are TGCAGCGTCGGCCATGGCCTTCAGGCCACTGAAGCTTTCTTT.

The chain combines TRBV27 with TRBJ2-7; TRBD1 aligns across 9 bases. CDR3 length equals 17 residues. Germline trimming cut 0 bases from V and 4 bases from J; bases unmatched to any gene: 10. From germline, CDR1 is MNHEY and CDR2 SMNVEV (reference sequence). The CDR3 DNA follows: TGTGCCAGCAGTTTATCGGGACAGGGACCCTTTGTTTACGAGCAGTACTTC. Amino acids: CASSLSGQGPFVYEQYF.

This rearrangement joins TRBV29-1 to TRBJ1-2, with unresolved D. V lost 3 bases to trimming and J lost 3 bases, with 11 bases between them. This CDR3 is 13 amino acids long. Germline lookup yields CDR1 SQVTM and CDR2 ANQGSEA. CDR3 sequence (DNA): TGCAGCGTTGATAAGGGAGGGCACTATGGCTACACCTTC. Protein: CSVDKGGHYGYTF.

This clone was counted a single time. The chain recombines TRBV7-2 with TRBJ1-1; possible D gene TRBD1, 5 bases. Trimming removed 2 bases from V and 1 base from J, with 11 bases in between. Per the germline V gene, CDR1 is SGHTA and CDR2 is FQGNSA. The CDR3 length is 15 residues. CDR3 in amino acids: CASSLSGVGNTEAFF. CDR3 nucleotides: TGTGCCAGCAGCTTATCGGGGGTGGGGAACACTGAAGCTTTCTTT.

The rearrangement links TRBV19 to TRBJ1-5; 7 nucleotides agree with TRBD1. Germline lookup yields CDR1 LNHDA and CDR2 SQIVND (reference sequence). The CDR3 is made up of 14 amino acids. After removal of 9 bases from V and 3 bases from J, the junction contained 8 bases not matched to a gene. CDR3 region: CASSGTVTNQPQHF. The CDR3 DNA reads as TGTGCCAGCTCCGGGACAGTTACCAATCAGCCCCAGCATTTT.

Points on this clone: Other DNA sequences within the sample encode an identical CDR3. CDR3 sequence: CASSLGQQETQYF. The CDR3 region has the DNA TGTGCCAGCAGCTTAGGACAGCAAGAGACCCAGTACTTC. The rearrangement joins TRBV5-4 to TRBJ2-5, with D tentatively TRBD1 (6 bases). This CDR3 spans 13 amino acids. V lost 2 bases to trimming and J lost 2 bases, with 7 bases between them. CDR1 is SGHNT, CDR2 YYREEE, per germline (reference sequence).